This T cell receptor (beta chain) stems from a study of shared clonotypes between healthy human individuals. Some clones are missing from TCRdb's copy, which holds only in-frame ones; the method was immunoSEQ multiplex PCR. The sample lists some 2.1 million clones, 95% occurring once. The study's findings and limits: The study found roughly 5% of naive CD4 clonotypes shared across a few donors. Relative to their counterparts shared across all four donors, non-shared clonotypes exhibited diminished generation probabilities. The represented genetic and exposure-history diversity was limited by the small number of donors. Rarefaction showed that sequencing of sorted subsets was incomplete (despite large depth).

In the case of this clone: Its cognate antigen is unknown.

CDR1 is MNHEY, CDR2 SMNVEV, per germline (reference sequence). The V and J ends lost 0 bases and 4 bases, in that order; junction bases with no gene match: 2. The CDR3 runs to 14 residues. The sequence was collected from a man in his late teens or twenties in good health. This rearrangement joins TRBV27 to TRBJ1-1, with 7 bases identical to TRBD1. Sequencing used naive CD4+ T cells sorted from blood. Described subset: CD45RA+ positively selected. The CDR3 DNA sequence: TGTGCCAGCAGTTTATCAGGGGGCGGCACTGAAGCTTTCTTT. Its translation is CASSLSGGGTEAFF.